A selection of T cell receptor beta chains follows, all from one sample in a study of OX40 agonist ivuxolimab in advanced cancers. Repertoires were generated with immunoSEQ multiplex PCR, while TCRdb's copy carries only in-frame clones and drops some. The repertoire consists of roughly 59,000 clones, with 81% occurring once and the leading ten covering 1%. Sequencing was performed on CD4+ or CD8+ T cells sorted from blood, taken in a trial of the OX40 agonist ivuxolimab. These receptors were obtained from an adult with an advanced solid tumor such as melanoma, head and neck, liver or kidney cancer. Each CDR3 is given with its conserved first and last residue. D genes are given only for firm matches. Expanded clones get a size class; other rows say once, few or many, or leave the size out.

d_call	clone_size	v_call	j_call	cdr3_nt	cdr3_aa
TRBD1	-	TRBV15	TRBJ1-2	TGTGCCACCAGCAGAGCCTGGGGACAGAACTATGGCTACACCTTC	CATSRAWGQNYGYTF
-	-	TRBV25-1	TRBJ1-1	TGTGCCAGCACGGCCCTGAACACTGAAGCTTTCTTT	CASTALNTEAFF
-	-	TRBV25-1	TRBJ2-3	TGTGCCAGCAGTCCCAGGGGCACAGATACGCAGTATTTT	CASSPRGTDTQYF
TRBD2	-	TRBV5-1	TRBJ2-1	TGCGCCAGCAGCTTGAGTTTGGCGGGGGGCCCCTACAATGAGCAGTTCTTC	CASSLSLAGGPYNEQFF
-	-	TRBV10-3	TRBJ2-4	TGTGCCATCGGCTCGAAGGACGCGAGGGACATTCAGTACTTC	CAIGSKDARDIQYF
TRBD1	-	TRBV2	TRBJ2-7	TGTGCCAGCAACCCCGGGACAGGATACGAGCAGTACTTC	CASNPGTGYEQYF
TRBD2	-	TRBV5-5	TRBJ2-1	TGTGCCAGCAGTAGTCGGCGGGGGGGCAATGAGCAGTTCTTC	CASSSRRGGNEQFF
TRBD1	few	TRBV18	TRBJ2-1	TGTGCCAGCTCACCGACAGGGTATGAGCAGTTCTTC	CASSPTGYEQFF
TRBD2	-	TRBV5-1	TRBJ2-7	TGCGCCAGCAGCTTGTCCCCTAGCGGGGCTTACGAGCAGTACTTC	CASSLSPSGAYEQYF
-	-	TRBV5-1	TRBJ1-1	TGCGCCAGCAGCTTCGCAGCGAACACTGAAGCTTTCTTT	CASSFAANTEAFF
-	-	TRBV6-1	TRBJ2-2	TGTGCCAGCAGTGCCCCTGGTAGGGCTGCGAACACCGGGGAGCTGTTTTTT	CASSAPGRAANTGELFF
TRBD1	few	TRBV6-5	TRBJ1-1	TGTGCCAGCAAGACAGGGGACACTGAAGCTTTCTTT	CASKTGDTEAFF
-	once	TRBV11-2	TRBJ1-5	TGTGCCAGCAGTCTGATCGGGGGTAATCAGCCCCAGCATTTT	CASSLIGGNQPQHF
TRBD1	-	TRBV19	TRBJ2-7	TGTGCCAGTAGTATCAGAGACAGGGCTAACGAGCAGTACTTC	CASSIRDRANEQYF
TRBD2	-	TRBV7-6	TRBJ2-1	TGTGCCAGCAGCTCCACTAGCGGGGCGTACAATGAGCAGTTCTTC	CASSSTSGAYNEQFF
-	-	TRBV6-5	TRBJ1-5	TGTGCCAGCAGTTACTCGGAATGGAGCAAGCCCCAGCATTTT	CASSYSEWSKPQHF
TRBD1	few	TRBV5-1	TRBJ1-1	TGCGCCAGCAGCCTGGGACAGATATATGAAGCTTTCTTT	CASSLGQIYEAFF
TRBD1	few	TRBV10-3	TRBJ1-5	TGTGCCATCAGTGACTCTGACAGGGGGTATCAGCCCCAGCATTTT	CAISDSDRGYQPQHF
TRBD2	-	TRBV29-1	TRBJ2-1	TGCAGCGTTGAAGGGTCCTGGAGTAGCGGGGGGAATTACAATGAGCAGTTCTTC	CSVEGSWSSGGNYNEQFF
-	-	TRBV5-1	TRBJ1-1	TGCGCCAGCAGCTTGGAGGGGACGACAACTGAAGCTTTCTTT	CASSLEGTTTEAFF
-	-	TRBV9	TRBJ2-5	TGTGCCAGCAGCGCGTTGGGGGACGGGGAAAAGACCCAGTACTTC	CASSALGDGEKTQYF
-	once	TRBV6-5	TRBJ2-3	TGTGCCAGCAGCCCTAACGGCCCGCCCTATGGGCAGTATTTT	CASSPNGPPYGQYF
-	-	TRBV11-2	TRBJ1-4	TGTGCCAGCAGGAGCATCCGGCACCACCCAAAACTGTTTTTT	CASRSIRHHPKLFF
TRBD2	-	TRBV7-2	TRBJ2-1	TGTGCCAGCAGCTTTTTCGGGGGGGCACAGAATGAGCAGTTCTTC	CASSFFGGAQNEQFF
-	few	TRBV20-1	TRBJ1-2	TGCAGTGCTAGAGCCGGCTATGGCTACACCTTC	CSARAGYGYTF
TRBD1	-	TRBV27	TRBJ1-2	TGTGCGAGCAAGGCAGGGGGGGTAGACTACACCTTC	CASKAGGVDYTF
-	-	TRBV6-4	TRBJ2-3	TGTGCCAGCAGTGACCCGACAGATACGCAGTATTTT	CASSDPTDTQYF
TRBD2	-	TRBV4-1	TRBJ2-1	TGCGCCAGCAGCCAAGGACTAGCGGGGTACAATGAGCAGTTCTTC	CASSQGLAGYNEQFF
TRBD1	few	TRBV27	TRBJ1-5	TGTGCCAGCAGGGACAGGGTGTGGGGTCAGCCCCAGCATTTT	CASRDRVWGQPQHF
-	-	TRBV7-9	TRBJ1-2	TGTGCCAGCAGCTTAAGCCAAGGAGGCTACACCTTC	CASSLSQGGYTF
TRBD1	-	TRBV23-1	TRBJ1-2	TGCGCCAGCAGTCAATCGTCAGGGGGTGACGGCTATACCTTC	CASSQSSGGDGYTF